The 21 T cell receptor beta chains below all came from one sample that was sequenced in a study of blood T cell repertoires in COVID-19. Produced via immunoSEQ multiplex PCR; TCRdb's table is partial and in-frame only. This table holds more than 300,000 clones, approximately 88% found once. The source material was peripheral blood. These receptors came from a woman between 25 and 40 years old with COVID-19, enrolled during active disease.

V and J are TRBV29-1 and TRBJ1-2; D is uncertain. Trimming removed 5 bases from V and 8 bases from J, with 15 bases in between. The V gene's germline CDR1 is SQVTM and CDR2 ANQGSEA. The CDR3 length is 12 residues. DNA of the CDR3: TGCAGCGTTTTCGAGGGCCTCTGGGGCTACACCTTC. Translation: CSVFEGLWGYTF.

CDR3 amino acids: CASSSISGTNYGYTF. For the CDR3, the DNA is TGTGCCAGCAGCTCCATATCGGGGACTAACTATGGCTACACCTTC. The chain links TRBV28 to TRBJ1-2; no clear D gene. The CDR3 is 15 amino acids. V lost 6 bases and J 0 bases, leaving 14 bases between the germline ends. Germline V CDR1 and CDR2: MDHEN, SYDVKM.

The chain couples TRBV7-9 to TRBJ1-2; a weak D match, TRBD1 (6 bases). Trimming took off 1 base at V and 4 bases at J, with 7 bases between the two ends. Germline V CDR1 and CDR2: SEHNR, FQNEAQ (reference sequence). The CDR3 totals 13 residues. For the CDR3, the DNA is TGTGCCAGCAGCTTAGGAGGGGGCTATGGCTACACCTTC. Its protein is CASSLGGGYGYTF.

The chain recombines TRBV30 with TRBJ1-2, with TRBD1 matching over 9 bases. CDR1 and CDR2 (germline): GTSNPN, SVGIG (reference sequence). J was trimmed by 3 bases and V by 2 bases; bases with no gene match: 4. The CDR3 runs 14 residues. The CDR3 here is CAWSMGQGDYGYTF. CDR3 DNA: TGTGCCTGGAGTATGGGACAGGGCGACTATGGCTACACCTTC.

This rearrangement joins TRBV10-3 to TRBJ1-1, with TRBD1 as a possible D gene (6 bases). CDR1 and CDR2 (germline): ENHRY, SYGVKD. The V and J ends lost 0 bases and 3 bases respectively, with 11 bases between them. This CDR3 is built from 15 residues. The CDR3 DNA is TGTGCCATCAGTGAGTCGGGGGGGCTAGACACTGAAGCTTTCTTT. This sequence encodes CAISESGGLDTEAFF.

DNA of the CDR3: TGCGCCAGCAGCTTGGTCGGGGGGACAGGGCAGACTGGAAACACCATATATTTT. Protein: CASSLVGGTGQTGNTIYF. The chain is built from TRBV5-1 and TRBJ1-3, with 9 bases identical to TRBD1. Germline-derived CDR1 and CDR2 are SGHRS and YFSETQ. With 0 bases clipped from V and 2 bases from J, the junction kept 9 bases outside the gene matches. CDR3 length: 18 amino acids.

J is TRBJ2-3 and V is TRBV5-8, with 13 bases lining up with TRBD2. The junction had 10 bases not matched to a gene; V was cut back by 6 bases and J by 9 bases. Looked up from germline, CDR1 is SGHTS and CDR2 is YDEGEE. The CDR3 covers 15 residues. Here the CDR3 reads CASTAGTSGVVTQYF. The CDR3 nucleotides read TGTGCCAGCACTGCCGGGACTAGCGGGGTTGTAACGCAGTATTTT.

The chain recombines TRBV5-4 with TRBJ1-2, with D possibly TRBD1 on 6 matching bases. V shed 7 bases and J shed 2 bases, with 9 bases lying between them. The CDR3 is made up of 12 amino acids. Germline V gene data show CDR1 as SGHNT and CDR2 as YYREEE (reference sequence). This CDR3 is CASGQWNYGYTF. CDR3 DNA sequence: TGTGCCAGCGGACAGTGGAACTATGGCTACACCTTC.

The CDR3 DNA follows: TGTGCCAGCAGCTTAGGGAGTCCGCTCTCTGGAAACACCATATATTTT. Translating it yields CASSLGSPLSGNTIYF. The rearrangement links TRBV7-3 to TRBJ1-3; D uncertain. Germline assignment: CDR1 SGHTA and CDR2 FQGTGA. The length of the CDR3 is 16 residues. Trimming stripped 2 bases from V and 0 bases from J, with 11 bases between. Variable domain in full (rest from reference TRBV7-3 and TRBJ1-3): GAGVSQTPSNKVTEKGKYVELRCDPISGHTALYWYRQSLGQGPEFLIYFQGTGAADDSGLPNDRFFAVRPEGSVSTLKIQRTERGDSAVYLCASSLGSPLSGNTIYFGEGSWLTVV.

The rearrangement links TRBV2 to TRBJ2-3; 9 bases line up with TRBD2. The V gene end was trimmed by 5 bases and the J gene end by 1 base; junction bases not matched to a gene: 4. Germline V gives CDR1 SNHLY, CDR2 FYNNEI. CDR3 size: 15 residues. The CDR3 nucleotides are TGTGCCAGCAGTCCCGGACTAGCGCGCACAGATACGCAGTATTTT. Translation gives CASSPGLARTDTQYF.

The J gene is TRBJ1-4, the V gene TRBV6-1, with TRBD1 matching over 7 bases. Germline V gene lookup returns CDR1 MNHNS and CDR2 SASEGT. V shed 4 bases and J 3 bases; nucleotides not matched to a gene: 11. The CDR3 runs to 17 residues. The CDR3 reads CASSGPQDRPANEKLFF. The CDR3, as DNA: TGTGCCAGCAGTGGACCCCAGGACAGGCCGGCTAATGAAAAACTGTTTTTT.

J is TRBJ1-1 and V is TRBV27; D perhaps matches TRBD1 (5 bases). Trimming shortened V by 0 bases and J by 5 bases, and 13 bases separated the two germline ends. The V gene's germline CDR1 is MNHEY and CDR2 SMNVEV (reference sequence). CDR3 length: 15 amino acids. The CDR3 loop reads CASSLSMGGSTEAFF. CDR3 DNA: TGTGCCAGCAGTTTATCGATGGGGGGGTCTACTGAAGCTTTCTTT.

CDR3 region: CASSFVGRGGETQYF. CDR3 DNA sequence: TGTGCCAGCAGCTTTGTTGGCAGGGGTGGCGAGACCCAGTACTTC. The chain carries TRBV5-5 and TRBJ2-5; perhaps TRBD1 as D (6 bases). V dropped 2 bases and J dropped 5 bases, with 16 bases sitting between them. Germline V gives CDR1 SGHKS, CDR2 YYEKEE (reference sequence). This CDR3 spans 15 amino acids.

This sequence joins TRBV6-1 and TRBJ2-7, with D maybe TRBD1 (6 bases). The germline V gene encodes CDR1 MNHNS and CDR2 SASEGT. The CDR3 loop spans 17 amino acids. V dropped 4 bases and J dropped 2 bases, with 21 bases sitting between them. The CDR3 sequence: CASSVINRDTLTYEQYF. CDR3 nucleotide sequence: TGTGCCAGCAGTGTTATAAATCGGGACACTCTCACCTACGAGCAGTACTTC.

The CDR3 bases are TGTGCCAGCAGCTTAGCGCTAAGGGGAGGTGGTGGCTACACCTTC. Its translation: CASSLALRGGGGYTF. The genes are TRBV7-2 and TRBJ1-2, with TRBD1 as a possible D gene (5 bases). The CDR3 is 15 amino acids. V lost 0 bases and J lost 7, with 15 bases in between. Germline CDR1 SGHTA, CDR2 FQGNSA.

V is TRBV6-5 and J is TRBJ1-1; no reliable D call. Trimming shortened V by 0 bases and J by 4 bases, and 6 bases separated the two germline ends. There are 13 residues in the CDR3. Germline V gene sequence: CDR1 MNHEY, CDR2 SVGAGI. The CDR3: CASSYSAVTEAFF. The CDR3 nucleotides read TGTGCCAGCAGTTACTCGGCAGTCACTGAAGCTTTCTTT.

This clone has at least ten counts. J is TRBJ2-7 and V is TRBV2; 7 nucleotides match TRBD1. The CDR3 has 14 amino acids. CDR1 and CDR2 from the germline V gene are SNHLY and FYNNEI. J lost 3 bases, V lost 1 base, and 3 bases had no gene match. DNA for the CDR3: TGTGCCAGCAGTGAAGGGGGACAGAACTACGAGCAGTACTTC. Protein sequence: CASSEGGQNYEQYF.

The chain employs TRBV19 and TRBJ1-6, with a weak D call TRBD1 (5 bases). The germline CDR1 and CDR2 sequences are LNHDA and SQIVND (reference sequence). The CDR3 has 16 amino acids. Deletions cut 5 bases from V and 7 bases from J, with 18 bases between. The CDR3 protein is CASSFRAGTWNSPLHF. CDR3 DNA sequence: TGTGCCAGTAGTTTCCGTGCGGGGACGTGGAATTCACCCCTCCACTTT.

This clone was picked up one time. The V and J genes are TRBV19 and TRBJ1-1; unclear D gene. CDR1 LNHDA and CDR2 SQIVND come from the germline V gene (reference sequence). The germline V and J ends were trimmed by 8 bases and 3 bases, with 10 bases remaining between them. The CDR3 loop spans 12 amino acids. As DNA, the CDR3 is TGTGCCAGTTCTAACAGTTACACTGAAGCTTTCTTT. Translation: CASSNSYTEAFF.

The chain joins TRBV9 to TRBJ2-7; D gene unclear. The CDR3 has 13 residues. The germline gives CDR1 SGDLS, CDR2 YYNGEE. Trimming pared 0 bases from V and 2 bases from J, leaving 6 bases between. The CDR3 spells CASSVDPTYEQYF. The CDR3 nucleotides are TGTGCCAGCAGCGTAGATCCCACCTACGAGCAGTACTTC.

The J gene is TRBJ2-2, the V gene TRBV2, with a possible D match to TRBD2 (5 bases). Per the germline V gene, CDR1 is SNHLY and CDR2 is FYNNEI. The CDR3 covers 13 residues. Deletions cut 8 bases from V and 2 bases from J, with 9 bases between. CDR3 loop: CASVRGNTGELFF. The CDR3 nucleotides are TGTGCCAGCGTTCGGGGAAACACCGGGGAGCTGTTTTTT.